The rows below give T cell receptor beta chains drawn from one sample of a study of blood T cell repertoires in COVID-19. The method was immunoSEQ multiplex PCR; TCRdb's version includes in-frame clones alone and lacks a portion of them. The sample includes under 300,000 clones, about 82% of them seen just once. The material sequenced was peripheral blood. The receptor set was obtained from a woman aged 55 to 70 with active or convalescent COVID-19. Each CDR3 is given with its conserved first and last residue.

TRBV18	TRBJ1-2	CASSPAVPEHGYTF
TRBV3-1/TRBV3-2	TRBJ2-5	CASSQVGRGTQYF
TRBV5-4	TRBJ1-1	CASSLGQANTEAFF
TRBV11-3	TRBJ2-7	CASSSTPTGNGYEQYF
TRBV3-1/TRBV3-2	TRBJ2-3	CASSQGPGGRTDTQYF
TRBV19	TRBJ2-5	CASSTPILAGGLETQYF
TRBV5-1	TRBJ2-7	CASWDYESYEQYF
TRBV7-9	TRBJ1-3	CASRAPGQGPANTIYF
TRBV7-9	TRBJ1-1	CASSFGEFLTEAFF
TRBV5-1	TRBJ2-3	CASSLVLAGRTDTQYF
TRBV5-6	TRBJ1-2	CASSLDGANYGYTF
TRBV6-5	TRBJ2-7	CASSSLGEPEYEQYF
TRBV19	TRBJ1-6	CASSTGVDSPLHF
TRBV19	TRBJ2-7	CASSIVDSSYEQYF
TRBV19	TRBJ1-1	CASSNSSMTTEAFF
TRBV19	TRBJ1-1	CAGKRGGESCRTEAFF
TRBV9	TRBJ2-6	CASSVGPSGANVLTF
TRBV2	TRBJ2-5	CASSRLAGDQETQYF